This TCR beta chain was sequenced in a study of cytomegalovirus exposure and HLA in healthy donors. General observations from the study: In a later analysis, HLA-associated TCR beta chains were more clonally expanded than equally common others. Certain sequence variants were highly shared and formed a cluster, and this cluster was likely a sequencing artifact. Follow-up analysis later connected one missense variant in DCLRE1C with trimming of TCR beta V- and J-genes.

The donors were healthy bone marrow donors. PCR employed 60 Vbeta and 13 Jbeta primers. Using immunoSEQ multiplex PCR, the repertoire was profiled, and TCRdb retains in-frame clones only, with some absent. The sample consists of approximately 220,000 clones, approximately 80% of them appearing once. This clone has only a few counts. What it binds is not known. The J segment lost 0 bases and the V segment lost 7 bases, leaving 6 bases of the junction unmatched. The germline V gene has CDR1 ENHRY and CDR2 SYGVKD. The CDR3 is 15 residues long. The chain couples TRBV10-3 to TRBJ1-1, with 9 bases lining up with TRBD1. This receptor was identified in a boy between 2 and 10 years old in good health and CMV-seronegative. Material: PBMCs. For the CDR3, the DNA is TGTGCCATCACCGAGGGGACAGGGATGAACACTGAAGCTTTCTTT. Amino acid sequence: CAITEGTGMNTEAFF.